This T cell receptor (beta chain) derives from a study of human versus mouse CDR3 diversity and MHC coevolution. Only in-frame clones appear in the TCRdb table, and some are missing; sequencing was by immunoSEQ multiplex PCR. This table holds about 60,000 clones, over 90% found once. Study conclusions and caveats: Humans had the largest estimated TCR beta repertoire, about 1.6 million clonotypes.

A note on this clone: Its antigen is not identified.

The CDR3 covers 16 residues. V was clipped by 7 bases and J by 1 base, with 17 bases between them. From germline, CDR1 is MNHEY and CDR2 SMNVEV (reference sequence). The sequence was collected from a person between 55 and 69 years old in good health. This chain joins TRBV27 and TRBJ2-1; D may be TRBD2 (5 bases). Input material: naive CD4+ T cells from blood. Subset here: CD45RO-negative CD62L-positive naive CD4 T cells. CDR3 DNA: TGTGCCAGCACCCCAAGGCGGGCTTCGTCCTACAATGAGCAGTTCTTC. It translates to CASTPRRASSYNEQFF.